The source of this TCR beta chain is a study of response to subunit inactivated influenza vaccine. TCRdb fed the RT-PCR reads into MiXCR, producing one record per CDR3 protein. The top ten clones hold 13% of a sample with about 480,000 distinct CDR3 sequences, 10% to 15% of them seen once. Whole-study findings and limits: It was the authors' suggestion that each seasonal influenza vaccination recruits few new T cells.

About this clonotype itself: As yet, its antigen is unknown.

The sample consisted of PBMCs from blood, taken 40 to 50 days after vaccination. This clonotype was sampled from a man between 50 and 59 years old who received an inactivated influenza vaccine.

The CDR3 here is CASSLLAKNTGELFF. The CDR3 DNA reads as TGTGCCAGCAGCCTACTAGCGAAAAACACCGGGGAGCTGTTTTTT. This sequence joins TRBV7-2 and TRBJ2-2; 7 nucleotides agree with TRBD2. CDR1 SGHTA and CDR2 FQGNSA come from the germline V gene. The CDR3 has 15 amino acids. Trimming cost V 5 bases and J 2 bases; bases outside gene matches: 5.